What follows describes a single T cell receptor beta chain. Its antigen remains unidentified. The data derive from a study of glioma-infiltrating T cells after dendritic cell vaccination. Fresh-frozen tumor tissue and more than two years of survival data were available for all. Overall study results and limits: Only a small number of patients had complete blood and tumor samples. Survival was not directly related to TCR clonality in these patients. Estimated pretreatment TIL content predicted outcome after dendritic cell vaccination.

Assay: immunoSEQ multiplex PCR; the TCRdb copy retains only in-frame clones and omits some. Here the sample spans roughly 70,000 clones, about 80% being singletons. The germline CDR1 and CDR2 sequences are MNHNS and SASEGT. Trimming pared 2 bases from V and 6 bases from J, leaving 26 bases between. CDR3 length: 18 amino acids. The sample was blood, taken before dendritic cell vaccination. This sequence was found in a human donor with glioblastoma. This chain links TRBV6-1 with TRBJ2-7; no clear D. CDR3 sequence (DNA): TGTGCCAGCAGTGAAAATCACGTGGCAGGAAGGTCCTACGGCGAGCAGTACGTC. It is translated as CASSENHVAGRSYGEQYV.